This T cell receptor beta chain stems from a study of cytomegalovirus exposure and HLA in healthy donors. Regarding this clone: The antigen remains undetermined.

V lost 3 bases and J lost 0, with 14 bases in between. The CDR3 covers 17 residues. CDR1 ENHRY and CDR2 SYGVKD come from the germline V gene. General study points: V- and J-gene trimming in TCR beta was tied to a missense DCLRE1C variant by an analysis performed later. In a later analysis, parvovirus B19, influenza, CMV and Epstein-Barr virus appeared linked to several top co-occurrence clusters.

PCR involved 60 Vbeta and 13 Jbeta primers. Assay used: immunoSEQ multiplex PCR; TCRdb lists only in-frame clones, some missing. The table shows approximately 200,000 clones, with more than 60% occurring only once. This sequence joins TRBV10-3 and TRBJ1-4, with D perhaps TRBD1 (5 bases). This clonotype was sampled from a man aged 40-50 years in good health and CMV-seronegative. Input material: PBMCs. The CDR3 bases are TGTGCCATCAGTGACCGCCTCCTAGGGGCAACTAATGAAAAACTGTTTTTT. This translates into CAISDRLLGATNEKLFF.